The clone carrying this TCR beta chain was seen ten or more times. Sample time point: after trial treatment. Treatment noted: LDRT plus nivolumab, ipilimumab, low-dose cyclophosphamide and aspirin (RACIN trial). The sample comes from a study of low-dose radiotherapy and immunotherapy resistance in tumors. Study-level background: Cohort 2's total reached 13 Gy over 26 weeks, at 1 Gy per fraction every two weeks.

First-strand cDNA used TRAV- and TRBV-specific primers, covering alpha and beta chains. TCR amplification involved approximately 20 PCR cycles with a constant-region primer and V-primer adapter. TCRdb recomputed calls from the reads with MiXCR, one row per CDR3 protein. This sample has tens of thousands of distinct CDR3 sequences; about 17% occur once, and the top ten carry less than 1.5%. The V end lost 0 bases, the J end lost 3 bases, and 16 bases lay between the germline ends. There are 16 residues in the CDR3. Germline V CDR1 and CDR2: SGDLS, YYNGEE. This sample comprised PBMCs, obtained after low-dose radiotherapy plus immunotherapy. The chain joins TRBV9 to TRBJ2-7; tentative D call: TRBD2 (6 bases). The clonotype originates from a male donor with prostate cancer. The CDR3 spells CASSVAGSGSFYEQYF. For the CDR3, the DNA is TGTGCCAGCAGCGTAGCAGGTAGCGGAAGTTTCTACGAGCAGTACTTC.